This TCR beta chain was captured by sequencing in a study of beta chain features in type 1 diabetes. There are 17 residues in the CDR3. The germline CDR1 and CDR2 sequences are LNHDA and SQIVND (reference sequence). The ends lost 2 bases at V and 6 bases at J; junction bases unmatched: 12. Study results and caveats: Cells with high TCR expression could be over-represented by cDNA sequencing. Moderate but significant shortening of TCRB CDR3s was recorded in all four CD4+ subsets from Type 1 diabetes patients.

Researchers reported sorting CD4+ naive, central memory, regulatory and stem cell-like memory cells via CD45RO/CCR7/CD25/CD127/CD95/CD27. The investigators reverse transcribed all of the isolated RNA, so they sequenced expressed TCRB transcripts. Profiled with immunoSEQ multiplex PCR; TCRdb holds only in-frame clones, not every one. The table includes hundreds of thousands of clones, about a sixth detected once. Points on this clone: Its antigen is undetermined.

This sequence originates from a man between 18 and 29 years old in good health. The sequenced sample was naive CD4+ T cells from blood. This sequence joins TRBV19 and TRBJ2-1, with 8 bases fitting TRBD2. As DNA, the CDR3 is TGTGCCAGTAGTATATCCCCCGGGCGGGGGGCTTTCAATGAGCAGTTCTTC. Translation gives CASSISPGRGAFNEQFF.